The 12 T cell receptor beta chains presented below share a single source sample, sequenced in a study of blood T cell repertoires in COVID-19. Profiling relied on immunoSEQ multiplex PCR, and the TCRdb table lists in-frame clones only, not all of them. The data show 250,000 to 350,000 clones, with around 84% seen just once and about 9.4% held by the top ten. Sequenced: PBMCs or T cells enriched from blood (not recorded which). The receptors here all came from a woman between 18 and 29 years old who had recovered from COVID-19.

The chain employs TRBV30 and TRBJ1-1; D perhaps matches TRBD1 (5 bases). The CDR3 loop spans 13 amino acids. Per germline, CDR1 GTSNPN and CDR2 SVGIG (reference sequence). Trimming shortened V by 5 bases and J by 1 base, and 11 bases separated the two germline ends. The CDR3 region has the DNA TGTGCCTGGGAGGGGTTTCGGAACACTGAAGCTTTCTTT. It yields the protein CAWEGFRNTEAFF.

This chain joins TRBV30 and TRBJ2-2; 7 nucleotides line up with TRBD2. V lost 0 bases and J lost 8; bases outside the gene matches: 12. The CDR3 has 16 residues. Germline V lookup: CDR1 GTSNPN, CDR2 SVGIG (reference sequence). The CDR3 DNA reads as TGTGCCTGGAGTGTAAAGGAAACTAGCGCGAGGGGGGAGCTGTTTTTT. It is translated as CAWSVKETSARGELFF.

The chain links TRBV28 to TRBJ1-4; D not resolved. The CDR3 contains 13 residues. V was clipped by 2 bases and J by 5 bases, with 6 bases between them. The germline gives CDR1 MDHEN, CDR2 SYDVKM. The CDR3 sequence is CASSLTENEKLFF. CDR3 bases: TGTGCCAGCAGTTTAACAGAGAATGAAAAACTGTTTTTT.

The chain recombines TRBV28 with TRBJ2-3, with TRBD2 as a possible D gene (6 bases). Deletions cut 6 bases from V and 1 base from J, with 11 bases between. Germline V CDR1 and CDR2: MDHEN, SYDVKM. The CDR3 extends over 14 amino acids. For the CDR3, the DNA is TGTGCCAGCAGCCTCCAGCGGGGCACAGATACGCAGTATTTT. This gives the protein CASSLQRGTDTQYF.

This clone was counted once. The chain links TRBV18 to TRBJ2-2; maybe TRBD1 (6 bases). Trimming cost V 2 bases and J 2 bases, with 18 bases left between them. This CDR3 region has 18 residues. Germline V CDR1 and CDR2: KGHSH, LQKENI. CDR3 loop: CASSPFVRDTRNTGELFF. CDR3 bases: TGTGCCAGCTCACCATTTGTCCGGGACACTCGAAACACCGGGGAGCTGTTTTTT.

V usage is TRBV24-1 and J usage is TRBJ1-2; 9 bases agree with TRBD1. The trim removed 9 bases at V and 5 bases at J, leaving 12 bases unmatched. CDR3 length: 15 residues. Germline CDR1 KGHDR, CDR2 SFDVKD. The CDR3 loop reads CATFPRDRAAYGYTF. CDR3 sequence (DNA): TGTGCCACCTTCCCAAGGGACAGGGCGGCATATGGCTACACCTTC.

The chain links TRBV6-2 or TRBV6-3 to TRBJ2-1; the match to TRBD1 covers 7 bases. This CDR3 region has 16 residues. Per germline, CDR1 MNHEY and CDR2 SVGEGT. The trim removed 3 bases at V and 1 base at J, leaving 6 bases unmatched. In DNA, the CDR3 is TGTGCCAGCAGTTATTATCCGGACAGGTCCTACAATGAGCAGTTCTTC. Translated, it gives CASSYYPDRSYNEQFF.

The rearrangement joins TRBV30 to TRBJ1-1, with D tentatively TRBD1 (5 bases). The germline V gene has CDR1 GTSNPN and CDR2 SVGIG (reference sequence). CDR3 length equals 16 residues. Trimming shortened V by 0 bases and J by 4 bases, and 18 bases separated the two germline ends. CDR3 DNA: TGTGCCTGGAGTGTGAGGCAGGGAAGTTTGGGCACTGAAGCTTTCTTT. Translating it yields CAWSVRQGSLGTEAFF. The variable domain in full, with the rest retrieved from reference TRBV30 and TRBJ1-1, is SQTIHQWPATLVQPVGSPLSLECTVEGTSNPNLYWYRQAAGRGLQLLFYSVGIGQISSEVPQNLSASRPQDRQFILSSKKLLLSDSGFYLCAWSVRQGSLGTEAFFGQGTRLTVV.

The genes are TRBV28 and TRBJ2-3; 7 bases align to TRBD1. This CDR3 has 16 residues. Trimming cost V 2 bases and J 4 bases; bases outside gene matches: 9. In germline, CDR1 is MDHEN, CDR2 SYDVKM. This CDR3 is CASSLKTGLPPDTQYF. In DNA, the CDR3 is TGTGCCAGCAGTTTAAAGACAGGGCTTCCCCCAGATACGCAGTATTTT.

The chain carries TRBV5-1 and TRBJ1-2, with a weak D call TRBD1 (6 bases). This CDR3 is 14 amino acids long. The ends were cut back, 7 bases at V and 4 bases at J, with 17 bases in the middle. CDR1 is SGHRS, CDR2 YFSETQ, per germline. The CDR3 DNA sequence: TGCGCCAGCGGCCATGGGGACACTTCCTATGGCTACACCTTC. As protein: CASGHGDTSYGYTF.

The chain uses TRBV18 and TRBJ2-1; D may be TRBD2 (5 bases). The CDR3 sequence is 15 residues long. In germline, CDR1 is KGHSH, CDR2 LQKENI. The ends were cut back, 0 bases at V and 12 bases at J, with 18 bases in the middle. CDR3 nucleotides: TGTGCCAGCTCACCACCCGTATTCCTCGGAGGAGGGCAGTTCTTC. Translating it yields CASSPPVFLGGGQFF.

The chain carries TRBV6-4 and TRBJ1-1; the D is unclear. Germline V CDR1 and CDR2: MRHNA, SNTAGT. Trimming removed 6 bases from V and 7 bases from J, with 15 bases in between. The CDR3 spans 13 residues. The CDR3 region has the DNA TGTGCCAGCAGAGCAGACCCGCTAGGTGAAGCTTTCTTT. Amino acids: CASRADPLGEAFF.